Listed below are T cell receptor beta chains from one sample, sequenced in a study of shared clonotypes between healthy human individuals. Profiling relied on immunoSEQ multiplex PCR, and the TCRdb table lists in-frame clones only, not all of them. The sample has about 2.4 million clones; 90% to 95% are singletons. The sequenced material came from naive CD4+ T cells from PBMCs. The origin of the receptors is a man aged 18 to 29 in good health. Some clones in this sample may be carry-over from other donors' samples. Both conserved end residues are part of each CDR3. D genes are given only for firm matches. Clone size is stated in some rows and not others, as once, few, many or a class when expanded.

CDR3 DNA: TGTGCCAGCAGCGCCGGACAGCCCCAAGAGACCCAGTACTTC; CDR3 protein: CASSAGQPQETQYF; V gene: TRBV9; clone size: -; J gene: TRBJ2-5; D gene: -
CDR3 DNA: TGTGCCAGCAGTTACAACCGGGGCTCTGGAAACACCATATATTTT; CDR3 protein: CASSYNRGSGNTIYF; V gene: TRBV6-5; clone size: -; J gene: TRBJ1-3; D gene: -
CDR3 DNA: TGTGCCAGCACACGGGAGGGCCCCAACTATGGCTACACCTTC; CDR3 protein: CASTREGPNYGYTF; V gene: TRBV28; clone size: -; J gene: TRBJ1-2; D gene: -
CDR3 DNA: TGCGCCAGCAGCGCCAGGGACGAGCAGTACTTC; CDR3 protein: CASSARDEQYF; V gene: TRBV5-1; clone size: -; J gene: TRBJ2-7; D gene: -
CDR3 DNA: TGCGCCAGCAGCCAAGCCCTCCCAGATACGCAGTATTTT; CDR3 protein: CASSQALPDTQYF; V gene: TRBV4-3; clone size: -; J gene: TRBJ2-3; D gene: -
CDR3 DNA: TGTGCCAGCACGGGCCCTAACACTGAAGCTTTCTTT; CDR3 protein: CASTGPNTEAFF; V gene: TRBV27; clone size: -; J gene: TRBJ1-1; D gene: -
CDR3 DNA: TGTGCCATCAACAGGGGTATCGGAAACACCATATATTTT; CDR3 protein: CAINRGIGNTIYF; V gene: TRBV10-3; clone size: -; J gene: TRBJ1-3; D gene: TRBD1
CDR3 DNA: TGTGCCCCCCCCGGGGCGAACACTGAAGCTTTCTTT; CDR3 protein: CAPPGANTEAFF; V gene: TRBV30; clone size: -; J gene: TRBJ1-1; D gene: -
CDR3 DNA: TGTGCCAGTAGTATAGGGGGGGTAAGCAATCAGCCCCAGCATTTT; CDR3 protein: CASSIGGVSNQPQHF; V gene: TRBV19; clone size: once; J gene: TRBJ1-5; D gene: -
CDR3 DNA: TGTGCCAGAAGCTTATTAAGTGGCGGGAGCCGGGACAATGAGCAGTTCTTC; CDR3 protein: CARSLLSGGSRDNEQFF; V gene: TRBV7-5; clone size: -; J gene: TRBJ2-1; D gene: -
CDR3 DNA: TGCAGCGTCCGGACAGTAAGTGGCACCGGGGAGCTGTTTTTT; CDR3 protein: CSVRTVSGTGELFF; V gene: TRBV29-1; clone size: -; J gene: TRBJ2-2; D gene: -
CDR3 DNA: TGTGCCAGCTCACCGCCTGGGACAGGGGCTGGCTACACCTTC; CDR3 protein: CASSPPGTGAGYTF; V gene: TRBV18; clone size: -; J gene: TRBJ1-2; D gene: TRBD1
CDR3 DNA: TGTGCCAGCAGCCCTAGGGGCGCGTCTTCCTCTGGAAACACCATATATTTT; CDR3 protein: CASSPRGASSSGNTIYF; V gene: TRBV7-8; clone size: -; J gene: TRBJ1-3; D gene: -
CDR3 DNA: TGTGCCAGCAGCTTAGTCACAGGGTGGACAGATACGCAGTATTTT; CDR3 protein: CASSLVTGWTDTQYF; V gene: TRBV7-6; clone size: -; J gene: TRBJ2-3; D gene: -
CDR3 DNA: TGTGCCAGCAGCTTGCTCCCCAGGAGGTACTCTAACTATGGCTACACCTTC; CDR3 protein: CASSLLPRRYSNYGYTF; V gene: TRBV7-2; clone size: -; J gene: TRBJ1-2; D gene: -
CDR3 DNA: TGCGCCAGCAGCATGCCCTGGGTAGCTGGTCAGTTCTTC; CDR3 protein: CASSMPWVAGQFF; V gene: TRBV5-1; clone size: once; J gene: TRBJ2-1; D gene: -
CDR3 DNA: TGTGCCAGCAGTCTAACACCCACCCGGAAATCACCCCTCCACTTT; CDR3 protein: CASSLTPTRKSPLHF; V gene: TRBV27; clone size: -; J gene: TRBJ1-6; D gene: -
CDR3 DNA: TGTGCCAGCAGTCCGGACAGGGCGGGGTACACTGAAGCTTTCTTT; CDR3 protein: CASSPDRAGYTEAFF; V gene: TRBV6-1; clone size: -; J gene: TRBJ1-1; D gene: TRBD1
CDR3 DNA: TGTGCCAGCAGCCCCGGGGGTAGCTCCTACGAGCAGTACTTC; CDR3 protein: CASSPGGSSYEQYF; V gene: TRBV28; clone size: -; J gene: TRBJ2-7; D gene: -
CDR3 DNA: TGTGCCACCAGCACCGGGACAGGGTATAGGGTCTACGAGCAGTACTTC; CDR3 protein: CATSTGTGYRVYEQYF; V gene: TRBV15; clone size: -; J gene: TRBJ2-7; D gene: TRBD1
CDR3 DNA: TGTGCCAGCAGCCCCCGGTCGGGGACTGAAGCTTTCTTT; CDR3 protein: CASSPRSGTEAFF; V gene: TRBV9; clone size: -; J gene: TRBJ1-1; D gene: -
CDR3 DNA: TGTGCGAGCGGGCAGGGCCGAAGCACAGATACGCAGTATTTT; CDR3 protein: CASGQGRSTDTQYF; V gene: TRBV7-2; clone size: -; J gene: TRBJ2-3; D gene: -
CDR3 DNA: TGTGCCAGCAGCCAAGAACGTACGGACAATCAGCCCCAGCATTTT; CDR3 protein: CASSQERTDNQPQHF; V gene: TRBV4-2; clone size: -; J gene: TRBJ1-5; D gene: -
CDR3 DNA: TGTGCCAGCTCACCGCAGCCAGAGACCCAGTACTTC; CDR3 protein: CASSPQPETQYF; V gene: TRBV18; clone size: -; J gene: TRBJ2-5; D gene: -